This T cell receptor (beta chain) derives from a study of cytomegalovirus exposure and HLA in healthy donors (dated by TCRdb to between 2016 and 2019). About the investigation overall: According to an earlier analysis of 587 of the donors, roughly 180 million T cells yielded approximately 120 million unique TCR beta sequences and less than 300 Gb of sequence data. Because of strong linkage in the cohort, 4 to 6 DR-DQ haplotypes were treated as single units for association and clustering. The aim of the study was to test whether cataloging public T cell receptors could identify signatures of past pathogen exposure. To predict cytomegalovirus infection status, the study brought together high-throughput TCR immunosequencing, statistical association of individual TCRs with disease status, and machine learning. Donor age, sex, ethnicity and CMV serostatus were compiled together with the repertoire data. An early release that covered fewer than 750 HLA-typed donors contained about 300 gigabases of sequencing data and 80 million or so unique TCR sequences. In an earlier analysis of 587 of the donors, high-throughput TCR beta sequencing was used to judge whether each TCR beta V gene segment behaved as functional or pseudogenic. HLA typing covered class I and class II loci at four-digit resolution. Typing coverage differed by locus: A, B, C, DRB1 and DQB1 were typed in roughly 620-630 donors, DQA1 in 500 to 550, DPA1 in some 610, and DPB1 in around 440. Rather than drawing on any new phenotypic data, the later analysis identified candidate immune exposures from TCR beta sequences and the way those sequences occurred across donors. Every repertoire in the discovery cohort had been generated on one and the same sequencing platform. Along with the approximately 650-subject first cohort, a separate validation cohort of more than 90 different subjects was used. The study used immunosequencing to profile the T cell repertoires of under 700 subjects and linked those repertoires to cytomegalovirus serostatus. In a later analysis, previously published TCR beta repertoires from about 670 donors were re-analyzed and high-resolution HLA genotyping was added so that TCR occurrence patterns could be studied. Among the approximately 400 genotyped donors, around 81% belonged to the genetic ancestry cluster associated with self-reported Caucasian donors. Among roughly 370 genotyped donors of the cohort, an average of around 240,000 unique TCR beta nucleotide sequences were sequenced per donor, approximately 20% of them non-productive. In a later genetic analysis, genome-wide SNP genotypes for about three fifths of the roughly 670 donors were used, and that subset was treated as a discovery cohort. Results the study describes overall, beyond this receptor: Most CMV-associated TCR beta chains appeared to be HLA-restricted in a later analysis, and the HLA associations seemed to be driven largely by CMV exposure. Because HLA typing was missing for some donors at each locus, association tests included only the typed subset. Three of the identified cytomegalovirus-associated TCR beta chains were confirmed in vitro to be specific for cytomegalovirus antigens. Immune exposure information for the cohort was limited to CMV serostatus. A later analysis reported that several top co-occurrence clusters appeared linked to parvovirus B19, influenza, CMV and Epstein-Barr virus. In this cohort, only TCR beta chains were sequenced, and detectable features were limited by the absence of alpha or paired-chain data. In a later analysis, the rate of TCR association differed among HLA loci, with DRB1 alleles having the most associated TCRs and HLA-C alleles having the fewest. In a later genetic analysis, a missense DCLRE1C variant was associated with V-gene and J-gene trimming of TCR beta chains, and the association was replicated in an independent cohort. The 87-base-pair reads could not distinguish some IMGT-functional V segments, including TRBV6-2 and TRBV6-3, so those segments were excluded. Linkage disequilibrium might explain the correlated functional status among segregating V segments, but an unknown experimental factor could not be excluded. A total of 150 or so TCR beta chains were listed by the study as associated with cytomegalovirus. The classifier was reported to diagnose cytomegalovirus status with high specificity and sensitivity in both the original and validation cohorts. Sequencing depth was assumed to be roughly uniform across donors in the presence/absence analyses, though that assumption may not hold. A later analysis associated around 16,000 TCR beta sequences with specific HLA alleles at a false discovery rate of 0.05. An earlier analysis of approximately 530 of the donors showed that most TCR beta V segments appeared in productive rearrangements either about 90% or about 30% of the time, which broadly matched IMGT annotations. According to a later genetic analysis, donors in an Asian-associated ancestry cluster had fewer N-insertions in productive TCRs than the approximately 630-donor mean. Across donors, most TCR sequences were observed very rarely, whereas some public TCRs were present in many individuals. A further reported finding was that TCR beta sequences accurately predicted the HLA-A and HLA-B alleles for most subjects in the first cohort. The earlier analysis of fewer than 750 of the donors excluded seventeen rarely observed V segments, including chromosome 9 orphons, because counts were too low. Compared with equally common non-associated chains, HLA-associated TCR beta chains in a later analysis were more clonally expanded and had lower generation probabilities. According to the authors, the approach could potentially be generalized to other disease states and immunological phenotypes. When HLA alleles, especially DR and DQ, strongly co-occurred, attributing TCR associations to individual alleles was difficult. A cluster of highly shared sequence variants was judged likely to be a technical artifact of the sequencing pipeline.

Reading the germline V gene (reference sequence) gives CDR1 MNHEY and CDR2 SMNVEV. Trimming removed 7 bases from V and 7 bases from J, leaving 23 bases between the germline ends. The CDR3 measures 15 amino acids from cysteine to phenylalanine. Only the CDR3 region is kept as DNA, spanning 45 bases read in frame from base 1. In total, approximately 690 healthy bone marrow donors made up the cohort. At the time of sampling, all cohort members were nominally healthy, though unrecorded immune exposures were likely present. Of the 666 cohort members, 250 to 300 had a positive CMV serostatus and about 350 had a negative one, while no CMV serostatus was recorded for the donor. A peripheral blood sample was collected from each donor, and TCR beta sequencing was performed on peripheral blood mononuclear cells. The Qiagen DNeasy Blood Extraction Kit was used to extract genomic DNA from the blood cell samples.

A remark on this clone: Its antigen specificity is not known. Per-base qualities were not stored, and no clone one base away is much larger.

Preparation of the library involved the immunoSEQ multiplex PCR assay. The multiplex PCR relied on a mix of 60 forward primers for TCR Vbeta segments and 13 reverse primers for TCR Jbeta segments. A multiplex PCR assay on genomic DNA amplified the CDR3 region of rearranged TCR beta genes. The Illumina HiSeq System was used to sequence the amplified TCR beta libraries as 87-base-pair reads. As for the authors' bioinformatics: In a later analysis, roughly 80 million unique TCR beta chains were counted across the approximately 620 repertoires, and roughly 11 million of these chains were shared by at least two donors. A nearest-neighbor algorithm error-corrected the raw reads and collapsed the reads into unique sequences, merging closely related sequences to remove PCR and sequencing errors. To assign V, D and J gene segments, CDR3 sequences were aligned to IMGT reference sequences. For a sequence to be retained, at least a six-nucleotide match to both a V gene segment and a J gene segment was required. Rearrangements were called productive when the CDR3 lacked stop codons and stayed in frame with V and J; all others were non-productive. CDR3 was defined according to IMGT convention as the region running from the second conserved V-encoded cysteine to the conserved J-encoded phenylalanine. The earlier analysis of about 570 of the donors excluded any sequence lacking an unambiguous match to a single V gene segment. In an earlier analysis of around 590 of the donors, a V segment was called functional when productive rearrangements were above 56.7%, and segregating when the standard deviation between donors exceeded 5%. A statistical classification framework was built for diagnosing cytomegalovirus status from the catalog of TCR beta chain sequences. In a later analysis, V and J genes were assigned by comparing TCR nucleotide sequences against IMGT/GENE-DB human TR gene sequences. The TCRdist pipeline was used in a later analysis to assign CDR3 sequences and most-parsimonious VDJ recombination scenarios. In a later analysis, each TCR beta chain was defined by its CDR3 amino acid sequence together with its V-gene family, and reads without a unique V-gene family were excluded. A later analysis removed 550 to 700 highly shared, low-generation-probability nucleotide sequences to deal with suspected cross-contamination and a sequencing artifact. In a later analysis, a clonal expansion index was calculated for each public chain from normalized within-repertoire ranks of inferred template counts. In a later analysis, generation probabilities were computed with a VDJ recombination model fitted to out-of-frame rearrangements, and the resulting probabilities were checked against IGoR. A later analysis scored TCR-TCR, TCR-HLA and TCR-CMV co-occurrence with hypergeometric tests, applying a repertoire-size bias correction to TCR pairs. In a later analysis, false discovery rates were estimated by permuting HLA or CMV assignments 20 times. In a later analysis, co-occurring TCRs were grouped using DBSCAN, with TCRdist sequence similarity added in when clustering inside HLA-allele-positive subsets. Repertoires with fewer than 30,000 or more than 120,000 public chains, plus five repertoires with anomalous nucleotide sharing, were excluded from co-occurrence clustering. Entries here come from immuneACCESS through TCRdb and include only in-frame sequences with V and J called. Some clones fail to appear in such tables; in the studies checked, an unresolved V gene covers under half of the shortfall, and the cause of the remainder is unknown. V and J calls plus clone size are reproduced from that table; the DNA served to infer D and trimming. Present in this sample are over 200,000 clones, 85% of which were seen just once. The ten largest account for 1.3% of the sample.

The TCR comes from a human donor in good health. The sample was PBMCs. The chain was built from TRBV27 and TRBJ2-7; TRBD2 is a possible D gene, resting on 5 matching bases. The CDR3 amino acid sequence is: CASTPLGEDREEQYF. The DNA reads as follows: TGTGCCAGCACCCCTCTGGGAGAAGACCGTGAGGAGCAGTACTTC.